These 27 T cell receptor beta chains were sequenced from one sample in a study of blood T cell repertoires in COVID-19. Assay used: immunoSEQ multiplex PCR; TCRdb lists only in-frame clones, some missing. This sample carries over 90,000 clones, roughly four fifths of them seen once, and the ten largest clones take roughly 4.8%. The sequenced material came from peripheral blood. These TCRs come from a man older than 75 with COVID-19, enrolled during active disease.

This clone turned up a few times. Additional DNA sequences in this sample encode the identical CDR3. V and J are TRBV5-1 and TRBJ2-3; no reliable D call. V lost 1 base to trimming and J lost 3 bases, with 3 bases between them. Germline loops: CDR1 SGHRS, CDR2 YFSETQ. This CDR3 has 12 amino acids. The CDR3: CASSLSTDTQYF. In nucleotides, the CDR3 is TGCGCCAGCAGCTTGTCGACAGATACGCAGTATTTT.

The chain's CDR3 is CASSRDPGRDSPLHF. The CDR3 DNA sequence: TGTGCCAGCAGCCGCGACCCGGGGAGGGATTCACCCCTCCACTTT. This chain joins TRBV14 and TRBJ1-6; no clear D gene. V lost 4 bases and J 8 bases, leaving 15 bases between the germline ends. CDR1 is SGHDN, CDR2 FVKESK, per germline. CDR3 size: 15 residues.

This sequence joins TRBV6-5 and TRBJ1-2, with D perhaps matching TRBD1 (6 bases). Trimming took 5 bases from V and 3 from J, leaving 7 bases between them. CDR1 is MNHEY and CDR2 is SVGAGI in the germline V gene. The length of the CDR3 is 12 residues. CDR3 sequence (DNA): TGTGCCAGCAGTCGGACAGACTATGGCTACACCTTC. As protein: CASSRTDYGYTF.

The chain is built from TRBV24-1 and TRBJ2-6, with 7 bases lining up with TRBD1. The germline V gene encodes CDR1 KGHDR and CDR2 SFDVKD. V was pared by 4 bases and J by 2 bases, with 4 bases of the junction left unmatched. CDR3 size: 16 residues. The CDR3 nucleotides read TGTGCCACCAGTGACCGTACAGGGGCTGGGGCCAACGTCCTGACTTTC. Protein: CATSDRTGAGANVLTF.

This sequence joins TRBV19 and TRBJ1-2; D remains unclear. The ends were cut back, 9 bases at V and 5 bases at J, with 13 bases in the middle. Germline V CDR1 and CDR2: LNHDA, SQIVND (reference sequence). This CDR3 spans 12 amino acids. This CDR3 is CASTTRYYGYTF. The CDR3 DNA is TGTGCCAGCACGACACGATATTATGGCTACACCTTC.

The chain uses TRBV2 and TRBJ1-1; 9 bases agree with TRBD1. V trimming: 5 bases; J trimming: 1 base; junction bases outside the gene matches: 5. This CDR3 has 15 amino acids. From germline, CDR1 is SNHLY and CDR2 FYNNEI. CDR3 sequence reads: CASSITGGANTEAFF. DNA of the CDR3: TGTGCCAGCAGTATTACAGGGGGCGCGAACACTGAAGCTTTCTTT. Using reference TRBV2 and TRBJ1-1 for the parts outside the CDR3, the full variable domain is EPEVTQTPSHQVTQMGQEVILRCVPISNHLYFYWYRQILGQKVEFLVSFYNNEISEKSEIFDDQFSVERPDGSNFTLKIRSTKLEDSAMYFCASSITGGANTEAFFGQGTRLTVV.

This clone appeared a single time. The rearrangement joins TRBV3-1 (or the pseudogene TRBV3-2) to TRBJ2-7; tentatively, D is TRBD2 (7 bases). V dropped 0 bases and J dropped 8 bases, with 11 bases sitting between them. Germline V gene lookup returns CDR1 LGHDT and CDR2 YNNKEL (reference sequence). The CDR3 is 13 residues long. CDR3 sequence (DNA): TGTGCCAGCAGCCAAGATACGGGGGGCCAGCAGTACTTC. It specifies CASSQDTGGQQYF.

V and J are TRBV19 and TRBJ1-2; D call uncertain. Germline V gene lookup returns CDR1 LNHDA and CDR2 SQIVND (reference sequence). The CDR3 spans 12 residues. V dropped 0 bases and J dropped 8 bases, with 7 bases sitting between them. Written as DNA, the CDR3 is TGTGCCAGTAGTATAGATCCAGGCGGCTACACCTTC. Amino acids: CASSIDPGGYTF. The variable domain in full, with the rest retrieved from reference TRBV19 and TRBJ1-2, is DGGITQSPKYLFRKEGQNVTLSCEQNLNHDAMYWYRQDPGQGLRLIYYSQIVNDFQKGDIAEGYSVSREKKESFPLTVTSAQKNPTAFYLCASSIDPGGYTFGSGTRLTVV.

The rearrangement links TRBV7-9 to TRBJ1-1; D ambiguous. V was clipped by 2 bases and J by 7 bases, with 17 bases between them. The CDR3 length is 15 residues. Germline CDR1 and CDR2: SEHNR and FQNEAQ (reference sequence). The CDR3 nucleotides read TGTGCCAGCAGCTTAACAAATGCCCCTCGGAGTGAAGCTTTCTTT. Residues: CASSLTNAPRSEAFF.

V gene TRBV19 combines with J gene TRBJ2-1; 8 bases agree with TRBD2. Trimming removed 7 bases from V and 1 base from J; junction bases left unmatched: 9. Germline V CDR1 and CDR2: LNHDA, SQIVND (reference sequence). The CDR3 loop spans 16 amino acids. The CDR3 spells CASTPTGGASYNEQFF. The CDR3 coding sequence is TGTGCCAGTACTCCGACCGGGGGGGCGTCCTACAATGAGCAGTTCTTC.

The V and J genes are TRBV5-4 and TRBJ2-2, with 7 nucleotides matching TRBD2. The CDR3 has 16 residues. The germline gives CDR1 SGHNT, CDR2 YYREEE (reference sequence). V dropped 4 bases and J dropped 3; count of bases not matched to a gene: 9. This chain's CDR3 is CASSLRTRAYTGELFF. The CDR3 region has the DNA TGTGCCAGCAGCCTCCGGACTAGGGCTTACACCGGGGAGCTGTTTTTT.

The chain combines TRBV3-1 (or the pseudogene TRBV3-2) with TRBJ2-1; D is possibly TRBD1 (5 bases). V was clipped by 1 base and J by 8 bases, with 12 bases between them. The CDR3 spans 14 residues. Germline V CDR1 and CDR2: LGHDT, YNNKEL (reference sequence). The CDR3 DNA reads TGTGCCAGCAGCCAAGGTCGGCAGGGCCATGAGCAGTTCTTC. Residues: CASSQGRQGHEQFF.

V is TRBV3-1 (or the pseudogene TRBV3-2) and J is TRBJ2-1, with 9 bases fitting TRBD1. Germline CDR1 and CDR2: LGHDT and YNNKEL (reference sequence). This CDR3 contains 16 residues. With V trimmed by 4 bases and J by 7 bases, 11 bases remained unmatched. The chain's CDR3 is CASSRGFGTGTNEQFF. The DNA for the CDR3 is TGTGCCAGCAGCCGAGGGTTTGGGACAGGGACGAATGAGCAGTTCTTC.

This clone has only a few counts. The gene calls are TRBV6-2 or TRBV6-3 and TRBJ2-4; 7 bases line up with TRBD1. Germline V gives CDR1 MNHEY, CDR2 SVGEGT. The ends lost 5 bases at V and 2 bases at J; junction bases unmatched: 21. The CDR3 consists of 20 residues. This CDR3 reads CASSVPLSGQPIVSKNIQYF. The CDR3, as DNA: TGTGCCAGCAGTGTCCCCCTCTCGGGACAGCCAATTGTATCCAAAAACATTCAGTACTTC.

The DNA of the CDR3 is TGTGCCAGCAGCAAGGGACTAGCGGGTCTATCGAGGAACACCGGGGAGCTGTTTTTT. Residues: CASSKGLAGLSRNTGELFF. The V call is TRBV9, the J call TRBJ2-2; 12 positions agree with TRBD2. J lost 1 base, V lost 4 bases, and 11 bases had no gene match. Germline V gene data show CDR1 as SGDLS and CDR2 as YYNGEE. CDR3 size: 19 residues.

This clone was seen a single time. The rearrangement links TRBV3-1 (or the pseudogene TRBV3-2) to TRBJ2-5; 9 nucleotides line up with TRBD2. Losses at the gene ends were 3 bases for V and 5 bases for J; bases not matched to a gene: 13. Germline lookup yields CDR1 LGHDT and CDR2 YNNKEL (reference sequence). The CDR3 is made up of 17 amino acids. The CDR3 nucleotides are TGTGCCAGCAGCCATGGGGGTCTAGCGGGATCAGGCGAGACCCAGTACTTC. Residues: CASSHGGLAGSGETQYF.

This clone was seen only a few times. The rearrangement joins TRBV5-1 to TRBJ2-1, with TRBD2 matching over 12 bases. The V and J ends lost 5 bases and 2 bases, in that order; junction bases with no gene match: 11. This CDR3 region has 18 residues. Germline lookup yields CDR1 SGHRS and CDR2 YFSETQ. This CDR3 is CASSSSGTSGWAYNEQFF. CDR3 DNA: TGCGCCAGCAGTTCTTCCGGGACTAGCGGGTGGGCCTACAATGAGCAGTTCTTC.

CDR3 amino acids: CASSPSNYGYTF. Here the CDR3 DNA reads TGTGCCAGCAGTCCGTCTAACTATGGCTACACCTTC. This chain links TRBV28 with TRBJ1-2; D is ambiguous. Germline V gene data show CDR1 as MDHEN and CDR2 as SYDVKM. V was trimmed by 5 bases and J by 0 bases, leaving 4 bases between them. The CDR3 runs to 12 residues.

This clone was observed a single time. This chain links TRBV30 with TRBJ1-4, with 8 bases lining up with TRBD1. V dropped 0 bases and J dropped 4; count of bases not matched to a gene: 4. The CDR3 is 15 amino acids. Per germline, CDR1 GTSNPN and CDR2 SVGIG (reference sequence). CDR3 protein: CAWSVAGGRNEKLFF. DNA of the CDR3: TGTGCCTGGAGTGTGGCAGGGGGCCGTAATGAAAAACTGTTTTTT.

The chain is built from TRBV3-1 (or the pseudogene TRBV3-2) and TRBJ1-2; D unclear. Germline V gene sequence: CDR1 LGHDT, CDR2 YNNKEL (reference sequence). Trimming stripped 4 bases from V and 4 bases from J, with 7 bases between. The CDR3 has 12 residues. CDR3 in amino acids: CASSPGSYGYTF. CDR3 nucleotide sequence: TGTGCCAGCAGCCCCGGTAGCTATGGCTACACCTTC.

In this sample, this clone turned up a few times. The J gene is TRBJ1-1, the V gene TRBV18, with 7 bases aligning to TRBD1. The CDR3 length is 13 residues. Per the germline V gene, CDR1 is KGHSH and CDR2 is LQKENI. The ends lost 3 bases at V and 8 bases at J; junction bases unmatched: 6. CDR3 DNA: TGTGCCAGCTCACCGAGACAGGGAGGAGAAGCTTTCTTT. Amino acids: CASSPRQGGEAFF. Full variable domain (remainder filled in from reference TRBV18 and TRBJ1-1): NAGVMQNPRHLVRRRGQEARLRCSPMKGHSHVYWYRQLPEEGLKFMVYLQKENIIDESGMPKERFSAEFPKEGPSILRIQQVVRGDSAAYFCASSPRQGGEAFFGQGTRLTVV.

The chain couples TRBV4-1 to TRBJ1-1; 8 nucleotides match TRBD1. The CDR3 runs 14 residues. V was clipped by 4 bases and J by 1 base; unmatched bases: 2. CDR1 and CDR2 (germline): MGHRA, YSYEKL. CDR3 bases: TGCGCCAGCAGCCGAGGACAGGGGAACACTGAAGCTTTCTTT. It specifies CASSRGQGNTEAFF.

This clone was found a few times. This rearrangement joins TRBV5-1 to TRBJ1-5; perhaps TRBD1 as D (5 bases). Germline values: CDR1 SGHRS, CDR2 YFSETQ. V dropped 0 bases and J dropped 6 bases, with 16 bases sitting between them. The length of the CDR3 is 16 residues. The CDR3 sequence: CASSLDGGSRGQPQHF. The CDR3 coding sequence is TGCGCCAGCAGCTTGGATGGGGGGAGTCGGGGTCAGCCCCAGCATTTT.

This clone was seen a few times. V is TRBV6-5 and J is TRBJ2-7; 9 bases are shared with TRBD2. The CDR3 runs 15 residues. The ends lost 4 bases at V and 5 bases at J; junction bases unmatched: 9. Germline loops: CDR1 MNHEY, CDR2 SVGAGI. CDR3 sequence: CASSSTGTSFDEQYF. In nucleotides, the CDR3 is TGTGCCAGCAGTTCAACCGGGACTAGCTTCGACGAGCAGTACTTC.

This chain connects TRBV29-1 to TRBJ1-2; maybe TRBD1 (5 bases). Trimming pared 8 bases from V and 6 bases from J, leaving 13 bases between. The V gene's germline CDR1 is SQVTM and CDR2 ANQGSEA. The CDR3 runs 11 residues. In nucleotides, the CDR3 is TGCAGCTATGGGGCCCGGGATGGCTACACCTTC. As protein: CSYGARDGYTF.

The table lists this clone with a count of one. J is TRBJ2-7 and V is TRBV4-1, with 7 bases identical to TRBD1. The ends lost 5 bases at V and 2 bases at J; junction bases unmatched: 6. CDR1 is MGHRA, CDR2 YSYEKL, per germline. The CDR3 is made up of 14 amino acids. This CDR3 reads CASSSTGTPYEQYF. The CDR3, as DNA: TGCGCCAGCAGCTCGACAGGGACCCCCTACGAGCAGTACTTC.

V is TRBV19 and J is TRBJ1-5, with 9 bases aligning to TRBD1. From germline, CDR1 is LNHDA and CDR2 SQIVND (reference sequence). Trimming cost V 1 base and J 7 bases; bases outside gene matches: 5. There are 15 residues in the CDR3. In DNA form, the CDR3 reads TGTGCCAGTAGTATAGGTGGACAGGGGCCACAGCCCCAGCATTTT. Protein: CASSIGGQGPQPQHF.